This is a list of T cell receptor beta chains from one sample in a study of blood T cell repertoires in COVID-19. Profiling relied on immunoSEQ multiplex PCR, and the TCRdb table lists in-frame clones only, not all of them. The sample lists roughly 150,000 clones, approximately 83% occurring once. The sample comprised PBMCs or T cells enriched from blood (not recorded which). These receptors all stem from a man aged 65 to 79 who had been exposed to COVID-19. The CDR3 runs from the conserved cysteine through the conserved F or W. The D gene is left open where the match is weak. Size tells how often a clone was seen (once, few, many) or the class of an expanded clone, and some rows leave it out.

TRBJ2-5 | TRBD2 | . | TRBV4-3 | TGCGCCAGCAGCCAAGGATTTGGGCGGGGGGCCCGGGAGACCCAGTACTTC | CASSQGFGRGARETQYF
TRBJ2-2 | . | few | TRBV12-3/TRBV12-4 | TGTGCCAGCAGCGCCGGGTTGGCCGGGGAGCTGTTTTTT | CASSAGLAGELFF
TRBJ1-1 | . | . | TRBV20-1 | TGCAGTGCTAGGAGTAACGCTGAAGCTTTCTTT | CSARSNAEAFF
TRBJ2-7 | . | few | TRBV6-2/TRBV6-3 | TGTGCCAGCAGTTACTCGTCTGAGGGCTACGAGCAGTACTTC | CASSYSSEGYEQYF
TRBJ2-7 | TRBD1 | . | TRBV5-4 | TGTGCCAGCAGCTTGGGGACAGGTAGATACGAGCAGTACTTC | CASSLGTGRYEQYF
TRBJ1-1 | TRBD1 | . | TRBV19 | TGTGCCAGTAGTATACGAACAGGGGGACCTGAAGCTTTCTTT | CASSIRTGGPEAFF
TRBJ1-6 | TRBD1 | . | TRBV4-3 | TGCGCCAGCAGCCAACTGCCCCCGGGACAGGGCGGTTCACCCCTCCACTTT | CASSQLPPGQGGSPLHF
TRBJ1-5 | TRBD1 | . | TRBV19 | TGTGCCAGTAGTCCACAGGGGGGGGCGGGGAGCAATCAGCCCCAGCATTTT | CASSPQGGAGSNQPQHF
TRBJ1-3 | . | . | TRBV27 | TGTGCCAGCAGTTATGTGGGGGGCTCTGGAAACACCATATATTTT | CASSYVGGSGNTIYF
TRBJ2-1 | . | . | TRBV2 | TGTGCCAGCAGTGAAGAAGCGTCGAGCTCCTACAATGAGCAGTTCTTC | CASSEEASSSYNEQFF
TRBJ1-2 | . | . | TRBV29-1 | TGCAGCGTTGAGGGGCCAGACGGCGGCTACACCTTC | CSVEGPDGGYTF
TRBJ2-1 | TRBD2 | . | TRBV7-9 | TGTGCCAGCAGCTTATATAGCGGGAGCCGTGATGAGCAGTTCTTC | CASSLYSGSRDEQFF
TRBJ2-1 | TRBD2 | . | TRBV18 | TGTGCCAGCTCACCGACTAGCGGGAGTGTACATGAGCAGTTCTTC | CASSPTSGSVHEQFF
TRBJ2-1 | TRBD1 | once | TRBV10-2 | TGCGCCAGCAGGCACAGGGGCCGGGACTACAATGAGCAGTTCTTC | CASRHRGRDYNEQFF
TRBJ2-2 | TRBD1 | . | TRBV7-6 | TGTGCCAGCAGCTTAGGCGGGACAGGGTTCCCCGGGGAGCTGTTTTTT | CASSLGGTGFPGELFF
TRBJ2-3 | TRBD1 | . | TRBV5-1 | TGCGCCAGCAGCTTGGGTCTCAGTTTAGGAACAGGGGGCTCAGATACGCAGTATTTT | CASSLGLSLGTGGSDTQYF
TRBJ2-5 | . | once | TRBV15 | TGTGCCACCAGCAGAGGTGGGACTGATCCTCAGGGGACCCAGTACTTC | CATSRGGTDPQGTQYF
TRBJ1-2 | TRBD1 | . | TRBV19 | TGTGCCAGTAGTATCCAGGGGGCGCTTGCTGGCTACACCTTC | CASSIQGALAGYTF
TRBJ2-6 | TRBD1 | . | TRBV2 | TGTGCCAGCAGTCTAACAGGGGCTGGGGCCAACGTCCTGACTTTC | CASSLTGAGANVLTF
TRBJ2-7 | TRBD2 | . | TRBV2 | TGTGCCAGCTCTGGGGGGGGCTACGAGCAGTACTTC | CASSGGGYEQYF
TRBJ2-1 | TRBD2 | . | TRBV4-3 | TGCGCCAGCAGCCAAGCAGTCCAGCGGGGGGCCTCCTACAATGAGCAGTTCTTC | CASSQAVQRGASYNEQFF
TRBJ1-2 | . | . | TRBV27 | TGTGCCAGCAGTTTGGGCGGGATTACTGTTGGTGGCTACACCTTC | CASSLGGITVGGYTF
TRBJ2-3 | TRBD1 | once | TRBV28 | TGTGCCAGCAGCACGACGACAGGGGATACGCAGTATTTT | CASSTTTGDTQYF
TRBJ1-2 | TRBD1 | . | TRBV7-9 | TGTGCCAGCGTTTCAGGGGGGCCCCTACCCTATGGCTACACCTTC | CASVSGGPLPYGYTF
TRBJ1-2 | . | . | TRBV27 | TGTGCCAGCAGATTAACGGCGGTTATGGATGGCTACACCTTC | CASRLTAVMDGYTF
TRBJ2-1 | TRBD2 | . | TRBV6-1 | TGTGCCAGCAGTGAAAGGCGACTAGCGGGAGCCAATGAGCAGTTCTTC | CASSERRLAGANEQFF
TRBJ2-1 | TRBD1 | . | TRBV28 | TGTGCCAGCAGCCGGGACAGGGTGCCACCCTATCAGTTCTTC | CASSRDRVPPYQFF
TRBJ2-1 | TRBD2 | . | TRBV28 | TGTGCCAGCGGACTAGCCCCCATCAATGAGCAGTTCTTC | CASGLAPINEQFF
TRBJ1-1 | TRBD1 | . | TRBV12-5 | TGTGCTAGTGGTTTGGCGGGACAGTCTGAAGCTTTCTTT | CASGLAGQSEAFF
TRBJ1-5 | TRBD1 | . | TRBV9 | TGTGCCAGCAGCAGGACAGGGGGGATCAATCAGCCCCAGCATTTT | CASSRTGGINQPQHF
TRBJ2-7 | TRBD1 | . | TRBV10-3 | TGTGCCATTGGGACAGGGAGGAACGAGCAGTACTTC | CAIGTGRNEQYF
TRBJ2-2 | . | . | TRBV7-7 | TGTGCCAGCAGCTTAGGTACAGGGTACACCGGGGAGCTGTTTTTT | CASSLGTGYTGELFF
TRBJ2-1 | . | . | TRBV4-3 | TGCGCCAGCAGCCCAGGACAGCTTTACGCCGATGAGCAGTTCTTC | CASSPGQLYADEQFF
TRBJ1-1 | TRBD1 | once | TRBV6-5 | TGTGCCAGCAGACCCCGGGCAGGGGGGAACACTGAAGCTTTCTTT | CASRPRAGGNTEAFF
TRBJ2-3 | TRBD1 | . | TRBV15 | TGTGCCACCAGCAGAGGGATTCCGGGACAGGGTTTTTCAGATACGCAGTATTTT | CATSRGIPGQGFSDTQYF
TRBJ2-7 | TRBD1 | . | TRBV6-5 | TGTGCCAGCTCGGACAGGGGTGTGAACGAGCAGTACTTC | CASSDRGVNEQYF
TRBJ1-6 | . | . | TRBV7-9 | TGTGCCAGCAGCTTAGGAGGGTCACCCCTCCACTTT | CASSLGGSPLHF
TRBJ2-7 | . | . | TRBV3-1/TRBV3-2 | TGTGCCAGCAGCCAAGGCAGGGCCGAGCAGTACTTC | CASSQGRAEQYF
TRBJ2-3 | TRBD2 | . | TRBV7-9 | TGTGCCAGCAGCCACGGGAGGCAGGGAGGCACAGATACGCAGTATTTT | CASSHGRQGGTDTQYF
TRBJ1-1 | . | . | TRBV27 | TGTGCCAGCAGTTACCGGACGGCGGGTGAAGCTTTCTTT | CASSYRTAGEAFF
TRBJ1-2 | . | few | TRBV10-1 | TGCGCCAGCAGTGAGACCGGGGGTACGGATGGCTACACCTTC | CASSETGGTDGYTF